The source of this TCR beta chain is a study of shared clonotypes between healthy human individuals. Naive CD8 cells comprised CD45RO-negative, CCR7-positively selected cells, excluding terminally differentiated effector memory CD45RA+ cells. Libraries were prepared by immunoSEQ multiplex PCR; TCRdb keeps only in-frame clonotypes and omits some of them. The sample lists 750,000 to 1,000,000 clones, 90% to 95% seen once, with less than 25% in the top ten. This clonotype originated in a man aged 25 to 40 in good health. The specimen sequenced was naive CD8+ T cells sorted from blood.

The CDR3 is CASTLTTHNEQFF. CDR3 in DNA: TGTGCCAGCACTCTGACTACCCACAATGAGCAGTTCTTC. The J gene is TRBJ2-1, the V gene TRBV7-2, with D possibly matching TRBD2 (5 bases). The germline V gene encodes CDR1 SGHTA and CDR2 FQGNSA. The CDR3 has 13 residues. The V gene lost 7 bases and the J gene lost 5 bases, with 12 bases spanning the gap.